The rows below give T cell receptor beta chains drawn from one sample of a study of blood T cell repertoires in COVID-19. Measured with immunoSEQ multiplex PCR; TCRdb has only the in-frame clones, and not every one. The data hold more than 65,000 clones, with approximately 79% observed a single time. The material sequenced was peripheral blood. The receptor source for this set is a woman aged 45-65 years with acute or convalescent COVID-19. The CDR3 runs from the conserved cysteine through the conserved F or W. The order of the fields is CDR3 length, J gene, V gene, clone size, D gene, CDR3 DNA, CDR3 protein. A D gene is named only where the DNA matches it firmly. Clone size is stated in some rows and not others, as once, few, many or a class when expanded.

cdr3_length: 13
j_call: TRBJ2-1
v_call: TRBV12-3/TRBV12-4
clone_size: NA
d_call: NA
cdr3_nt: TGTGCCAGCAGTGGCTGGGCCGGCAATGAGCAGTTCTTC
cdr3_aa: CASSGWAGNEQFF

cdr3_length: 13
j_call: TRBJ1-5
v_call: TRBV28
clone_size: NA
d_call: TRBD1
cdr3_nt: TGTGCCAGCAGAACAGGGGCGGGACAGCCCCAGCATTTT
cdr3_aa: CASRTGAGQPQHF

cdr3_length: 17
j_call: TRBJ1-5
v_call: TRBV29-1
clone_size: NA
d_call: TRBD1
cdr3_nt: TGCAGCGTTGAAGATCCCCGGACAGGGAGTGACAATCAGCCCCAGCATTTT
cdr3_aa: CSVEDPRTGSDNQPQHF

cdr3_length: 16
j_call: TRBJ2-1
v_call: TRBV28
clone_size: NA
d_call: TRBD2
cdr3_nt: TGTGCCAGCAGTCCCCTTTCGGGAGGGGGAGGCAATGAGCAGTTCTTC
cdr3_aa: CASSPLSGGGGNEQFF

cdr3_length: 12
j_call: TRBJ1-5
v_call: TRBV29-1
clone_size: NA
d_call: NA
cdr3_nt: TGCAGCGTGGGGGGGGTTGATCGAGTCCAGCATTTT
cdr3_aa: CSVGGVDRVQHF

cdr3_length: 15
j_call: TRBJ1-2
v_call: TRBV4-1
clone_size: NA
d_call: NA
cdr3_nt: TGCGCCAGCAGCCAAGATGAGAGCACAGGTGGTGGCTACACCTTC
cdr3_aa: CASSQDESTGGGYTF

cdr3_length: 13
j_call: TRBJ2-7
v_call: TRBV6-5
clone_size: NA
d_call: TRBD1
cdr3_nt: TGTGCCAGCAGTTTCGGGACAGGGACAGAGCAGTACTTC
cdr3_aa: CASSFGTGTEQYF

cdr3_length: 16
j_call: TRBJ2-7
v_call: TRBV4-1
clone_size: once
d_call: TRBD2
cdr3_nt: TGCGCCAGCAGCCTCGGACTAGCGGGAGGGGGCTACGAGCAGTACTTC
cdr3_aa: CASSLGLAGGGYEQYF

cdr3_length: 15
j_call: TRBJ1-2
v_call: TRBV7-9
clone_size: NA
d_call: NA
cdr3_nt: TGTGCCAGCAGGACCGTTGGGACTCTTACGTATGGCTACACCTTC
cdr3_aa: CASRTVGTLTYGYTF

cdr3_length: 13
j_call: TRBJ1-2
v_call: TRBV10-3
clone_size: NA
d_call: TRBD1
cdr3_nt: TGTGCCATCAGTGAGTCGACAGGGTATGGCTACACCTTC
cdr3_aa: CAISESTGYGYTF

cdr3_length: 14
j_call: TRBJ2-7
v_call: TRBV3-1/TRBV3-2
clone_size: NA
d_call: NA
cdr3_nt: TGTGCCAGCAGCCAAGATCCCGCCAGCTACGAGCAGTACTTC
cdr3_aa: CASSQDPASYEQYF

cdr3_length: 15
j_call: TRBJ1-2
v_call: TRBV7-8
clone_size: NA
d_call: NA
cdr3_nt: TGTGCCAGCAGCCTGACCCAAGGAGGGCCCTTGAGCTACACCTTC
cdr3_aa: CASSLTQGGPLSYTF

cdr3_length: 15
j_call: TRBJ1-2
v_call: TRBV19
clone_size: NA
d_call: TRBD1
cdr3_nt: TGTGCCAGTAGCCGTACGGGACAGTCTAACTATGGCTACACCTTC
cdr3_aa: CASSRTGQSNYGYTF

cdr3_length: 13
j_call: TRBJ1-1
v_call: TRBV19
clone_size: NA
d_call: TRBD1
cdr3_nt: TGTGCCAGTAAGTCACAGGGGGCAACTGAAGCTTTCTTT
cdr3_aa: CASKSQGATEAFF